These 24 T cell receptor beta chains came from one sample sequenced in a study of cytomegalovirus exposure and HLA in healthy donors. This PCR relied on a set of 60 Vbeta primers and 13 Jbeta primers. Only in-frame clones appear in the TCRdb table, and some are missing; sequencing was by immunoSEQ multiplex PCR. The sample gives 95,000 to 150,000 clones, less than 80% of which show up once; about 3.3% is in the top ten. Sequencing input: PBMCs. The receptors here all came from a woman in her forties or fifties in good health and CMV-seronegative.

V is TRBV6-1 and J is TRBJ2-1; TRBD2 matches at 8 bases. The CDR3 runs 15 residues. Germline V gene sequence: CDR1 MNHNS, CDR2 SASEGT. J was trimmed by 4 bases and V by 1 base; bases with no gene match: 3. The DNA for the CDR3 is TGTGCCAGCAGTGAAGGTCTAGCGGGTTACAATGAGCAGTTCTTC. Translation: CASSEGLAGYNEQFF.

This clone is a singleton in its sample. The V call is TRBV2, the J call TRBJ2-7; 9 nucleotides line up with TRBD2. The CDR3 spans 13 residues. The V gene's germline CDR1 is SNHLY and CDR2 FYNNEI. V shed 4 bases, J shed 6 bases, and the junction held 4 bases outside the gene matches. CDR3 bases: TGTGCCAGCAGTGGGGCGGGGGGGGGCGAGCAGTACTTC. This translates into CASSGAGGGEQYF. Variable domain in full (rest from reference TRBV2 and TRBJ2-7): EPEVTQTPSHQVTQMGQEVILRCVPISNHLYFYWYRQILGQKVEFLVSFYNNEISEKSEIFDDQFSVERPDGSNFTLKIRSTKLEDSAMYFCASSGAGGGEQYFGPGTRLTVT.

V is TRBV28 and J is TRBJ1-1; possible D gene TRBD1, 6 bases. Germline V gene sequence: CDR1 MDHEN, CDR2 SYDVKM. The CDR3 spans 17 residues. Trimming pared 1 base from V and 0 bases from J, leaving 15 bases between. The CDR3 sequence: CASSLSGGLSLNTEAFF. CDR3 DNA: TGTGCCAGCAGTTTATCGGGGGGCCTGTCTCTGAACACTGAAGCTTTCTTT.

The CDR3 protein is CASSSTPLSSYEQYF. CDR3 in DNA: TGTGCCAGCAGTTCGACACCCTTGAGCTCCTACGAGCAGTACTTC. The V call is TRBV28, the J call TRBJ2-7; the D is unclear. Trimming took 4 bases from V and 0 from J, leaving 13 bases between them. The CDR3 runs to 15 residues. Germline V gene lookup returns CDR1 MDHEN and CDR2 SYDVKM. The whole variable domain, filled in from reference TRBV28 and TRBJ2-7, reads DVKVTQSSRYLVKRTGEKVFLECVQDMDHENMFWYRQDPGLGLRLIYFSYDVKMKEKGDIPEGYSVSREKKERFSLILESASTNQTSMYLCASSSTPLSSYEQYFGPGTRLTVT.

V is TRBV4-1 and J is TRBJ2-1, with 8 bases identical to TRBD2. The junction had 6 bases not matched to a gene; V was cut back by 1 base and J by 7 bases. The CDR3 runs to 15 residues. The germline V gene has CDR1 MGHRA and CDR2 YSYEKL. The CDR3 DNA reads as TGCGCCAGCAGCCAAGGGGGACTAGGTTATAATGAGCAGTTCTTC. Protein: CASSQGGLGYNEQFF.

The V and J genes are TRBV5-1 and TRBJ2-2, with D possibly being TRBD2 (5 bases). This CDR3 contains 14 residues. Germline CDR1 is SGHRS and CDR2 is YFSETQ. Trimming left V 6 bases short and J 4 bases short, with 13 bases between. The CDR3 region is CASTPGLSTGELFF. The CDR3 DNA reads TGCGCCAGCACTCCCGGACTGTCCACCGGGGAGCTGTTTTTT.

This clone was seen only a few times. The V and J genes are TRBV6-5 and TRBJ1-2, with D possibly TRBD1 on 6 matching bases. The CDR3 runs 14 residues. Germline CDR1 MNHEY, CDR2 SVGAGI. V was cut by 3 bases and J by 4 bases, with 12 bases left in between. CDR3 loop: CASSYGTPSYGYTF. The DNA of the CDR3 is TGTGCCAGCAGTTATGGGACACCCTCCTATGGCTACACCTTC.

The rearrangement joins TRBV6-5 to TRBJ1-5; D unclear. The CDR3 totals 12 residues. With 5 bases removed from V and 5 bases from J, the gap between germline ends came to 7 bases. In germline, CDR1 is MNHEY, CDR2 SVGAGI. The CDR3 reads CASSQRDQPQHF. Written as DNA, the CDR3 is TGTGCCAGCAGTCAACGAGATCAGCCCCAGCATTTT.

This clone has a handful of counts. The chain has TRBV4-1 and TRBJ1-5; D may be TRBD1 (5 bases). The V end was cut by 3 bases, the J end by 11 bases, with 14 bases between. The CDR3 runs to 13 residues. Germline V lookup: CDR1 MGHRA, CDR2 YSYEKL. CDR3 DNA: TGCGCCAGCAGCCAGGGGGAGGGCATGGCCCAGCATTTT. Its translation: CASSQGEGMAQHF.

The chain links TRBV10-3 to TRBJ2-3, with 7 nucleotides matching TRBD2. The CDR3 totals 14 residues. Per the germline V gene, CDR1 is ENHRY and CDR2 is SYGVKD. V shed 10 bases and J 4 bases; nucleotides not matched to a gene: 11. CDR3 sequence reads: CATTGLSGSDTQYF. In nucleotides, the CDR3 is TGTGCCACCACGGGACTATCGGGCTCAGATACGCAGTATTTT.

This clone was seen a few times. Germline and junction disagree at one end, which may indicate a read error. The V gene is TRBV23-1, the J gene TRBJ2-4, with D perhaps TRBD2 (5 bases). TRBV23-1 is marked as an open reading frame, function uncertain. The length of the CDR3 is 17 residues. This CDR3 is CASSKSCGRFSKNIQYF. Written as DNA, the CDR3 is TGCGCCAGCAGTAAATCATGCGGGCGGTTTTCTAAGAACATTCAGTACTTC.

V is TRBV10-3 and J is TRBJ1-1; 7 positions match TRBD1. Germline V gene sequence: CDR1 ENHRY, CDR2 SYGVKD. There are 14 residues in the CDR3. Germline trimming cut 4 bases from V and 3 bases from J; bases unmatched to any gene: 5. As DNA, the CDR3 is TGTGCCATCAGTGGAACAGGGGCGGACACTGAAGCTTTCTTT. Translated: CAISGTGADTEAFF.

This clone was detected only a few times. V usage is TRBV5-4 and J usage is TRBJ1-4, with a possible D match to TRBD1 (5 bases). V was trimmed by 4 bases and J by 3 bases, leaving 10 bases between them. The germline V gene encodes CDR1 SGHNT and CDR2 YYREEE (reference sequence). This CDR3 has 14 residues. CDR3 protein: CASSIGVANEKLFF. The CDR3 DNA reads as TGTGCCAGCAGCATAGGGGTTGCTAATGAAAAACTGTTTTTT.

V usage is TRBV9 and J usage is TRBJ2-2; D call uncertain. V was cut by 4 bases and J by 8 bases, with 12 bases left in between. The CDR3 is 13 amino acids. Germline-derived CDR1 and CDR2 are SGDLS and YYNGEE. The CDR3 region has the DNA TGTGCCAGCAGCATGAGCCCCGCGGGGGAGCTGTTTTTT. Its translation: CASSMSPAGELFF.

There are a few counts of this clone. For the CDR3, the DNA is TGTGCCAGCAGCTTAAGCGGCCACTCTGGAAACACCATATATTTT. Translated: CASSLSGHSGNTIYF. This chain links TRBV7-3 with TRBJ1-3; D gene unclear. CDR1 and CDR2 (germline): SGHTA, FQGTGA. Trimming pared 1 base from V and 0 bases from J, leaving 7 bases between. The CDR3 is made up of 15 amino acids.

The chain carries TRBV7-3 and TRBJ2-7; weak D call: TRBD2 (6 bases). Germline CDR1 SGHTA, CDR2 FQGTGA. Trimming shortened V by 0 bases and J by 6 bases, and 15 bases separated the two germline ends. This CDR3 comprises 15 residues. The CDR3 reads CASSLTSGGVCEQYF. In DNA form, the CDR3 reads TGTGCCAGCAGCTTAACGAGCGGAGGGGTCTGCGAGCAGTACTTC.

V gene TRBV5-1 combines with J gene TRBJ2-3, with 9 bases lining up with TRBD2. V lost 0 bases and J lost 2; bases outside the gene matches: 16. The V gene's germline CDR1 is SGHRS and CDR2 YFSETQ. The CDR3 runs to 20 residues. The CDR3 sequence is CASSLAGQVAGEGFTDTQYF. Here the CDR3 DNA reads TGCGCCAGCAGCTTGGCAGGTCAGGTAGCGGGAGAAGGTTTCACAGATACGCAGTATTTT.

This CDR3 is CASSRETGGAAYTF. CDR3 nucleotide sequence: TGTGCCAGCAGTAGAGAGACAGGGGGCGCAGCCTACACCTTC. The chain has TRBV28 and TRBJ1-2; TRBD1 matches at 10 bases. The CDR3 extends over 14 amino acids. In germline, CDR1 is MDHEN, CDR2 SYDVKM. The V and J ends lost 5 bases and 10 bases, in that order; junction bases with no gene match: 10.

The chain uses TRBV19 and TRBJ2-6; 10 nucleotides agree with TRBD1. Germline V CDR1 and CDR2: LNHDA, SQIVND (reference sequence). This CDR3 contains 19 residues. Trimming removed 4 bases from V and 0 bases from J; junction bases left unmatched: 9. CDR3 bases: TGTGCCAGTAGTAGCCTCCGGACAGGGGGTATCTCTGGGGCCAACGTCCTGACTTTC. Translation gives CASSSLRTGGISGANVLTF.

V gene TRBV5-1 combines with J gene TRBJ2-7; a possible D gene is TRBD2 (6 bases). The germline V gene has CDR1 SGHRS and CDR2 YFSETQ. Trimming left V 0 bases short and J 2 bases short, with 15 bases between. This CDR3 is 16 amino acids long. The CDR3 DNA follows: TGCGCCAGCAGCTTGGCCCTACTTGGGGGGACCTACGAGCAGTACTTC. Encoded protein: CASSLALLGGTYEQYF. Full variable domain (missing parts from reference TRBV5-1 and TRBJ2-7): KAGVTQTPRYLIKTRGQQVTLSCSPISGHRSVSWYQQTPGQGLQFLFEYFSETQRNKGNFPGRFSGRQFSNSRSEMNVSTLELGDSALYLCASSLALLGGTYEQYFGPGTRLTVT.

This clone was detected ten times or more. The same CDR3 arises from other DNA sequences in this sample as well. V usage is TRBV5-6 and J usage is TRBJ1-1, with D perhaps matching TRBD1 (5 bases). The germline V gene has CDR1 SGHDT and CDR2 YYEEEE. V gave up 0 bases and J gave up 2 bases, with 8 bases separating them. This CDR3 is built from 14 residues. CDR3 in amino acids: CASSLVGGNTEAFF. CDR3 DNA sequence: TGTGCCAGCAGCTTGGTCGGGGGAAACACTGAAGCTTTCTTT.

This clone was seen more than once but under ten times. The rearrangement joins TRBV7-9 to TRBJ2-3, with D unresolved. The CDR3 sequence is 15 residues long. Germline CDR1 SEHNR, CDR2 FQNEAQ (reference sequence). The germline V and J ends were trimmed by 3 bases and 0 bases, with 10 bases remaining between them. CDR3 sequence: CASSFGLSSTDTQYF. The CDR3 region has the DNA TGTGCCAGCAGCTTCGGTTTATCTAGCACAGATACGCAGTATTTT.

As DNA, the CDR3 is TGTGCCAGCAGCCGTGGCGGGGTACGAGATTCACCCCTCCACTTT. As protein: CASSRGGVRDSPLHF. This rearrangement joins TRBV9 to TRBJ1-6; D gene uncertain. V lost 4 bases, J lost 8 bases, and 16 bases lay in between. CDR3 length: 15 residues. Germline CDR1 reads SGDLS; CDR2 reads YYNGEE.

The chain has TRBV6-5 and TRBJ2-7; 9 positions agree with TRBD1. Per the germline V gene, CDR1 is MNHEY and CDR2 is SVGAGI. Unmatched junction bases numbered 6, after V lost 5 bases and J lost 4 bases. The CDR3 is made up of 14 amino acids. The CDR3 DNA sequence: TGTGCCAGCAGTGAAGGGGACAGGGTGTACGAGCAGTACTTC. Translated: CASSEGDRVYEQYF.